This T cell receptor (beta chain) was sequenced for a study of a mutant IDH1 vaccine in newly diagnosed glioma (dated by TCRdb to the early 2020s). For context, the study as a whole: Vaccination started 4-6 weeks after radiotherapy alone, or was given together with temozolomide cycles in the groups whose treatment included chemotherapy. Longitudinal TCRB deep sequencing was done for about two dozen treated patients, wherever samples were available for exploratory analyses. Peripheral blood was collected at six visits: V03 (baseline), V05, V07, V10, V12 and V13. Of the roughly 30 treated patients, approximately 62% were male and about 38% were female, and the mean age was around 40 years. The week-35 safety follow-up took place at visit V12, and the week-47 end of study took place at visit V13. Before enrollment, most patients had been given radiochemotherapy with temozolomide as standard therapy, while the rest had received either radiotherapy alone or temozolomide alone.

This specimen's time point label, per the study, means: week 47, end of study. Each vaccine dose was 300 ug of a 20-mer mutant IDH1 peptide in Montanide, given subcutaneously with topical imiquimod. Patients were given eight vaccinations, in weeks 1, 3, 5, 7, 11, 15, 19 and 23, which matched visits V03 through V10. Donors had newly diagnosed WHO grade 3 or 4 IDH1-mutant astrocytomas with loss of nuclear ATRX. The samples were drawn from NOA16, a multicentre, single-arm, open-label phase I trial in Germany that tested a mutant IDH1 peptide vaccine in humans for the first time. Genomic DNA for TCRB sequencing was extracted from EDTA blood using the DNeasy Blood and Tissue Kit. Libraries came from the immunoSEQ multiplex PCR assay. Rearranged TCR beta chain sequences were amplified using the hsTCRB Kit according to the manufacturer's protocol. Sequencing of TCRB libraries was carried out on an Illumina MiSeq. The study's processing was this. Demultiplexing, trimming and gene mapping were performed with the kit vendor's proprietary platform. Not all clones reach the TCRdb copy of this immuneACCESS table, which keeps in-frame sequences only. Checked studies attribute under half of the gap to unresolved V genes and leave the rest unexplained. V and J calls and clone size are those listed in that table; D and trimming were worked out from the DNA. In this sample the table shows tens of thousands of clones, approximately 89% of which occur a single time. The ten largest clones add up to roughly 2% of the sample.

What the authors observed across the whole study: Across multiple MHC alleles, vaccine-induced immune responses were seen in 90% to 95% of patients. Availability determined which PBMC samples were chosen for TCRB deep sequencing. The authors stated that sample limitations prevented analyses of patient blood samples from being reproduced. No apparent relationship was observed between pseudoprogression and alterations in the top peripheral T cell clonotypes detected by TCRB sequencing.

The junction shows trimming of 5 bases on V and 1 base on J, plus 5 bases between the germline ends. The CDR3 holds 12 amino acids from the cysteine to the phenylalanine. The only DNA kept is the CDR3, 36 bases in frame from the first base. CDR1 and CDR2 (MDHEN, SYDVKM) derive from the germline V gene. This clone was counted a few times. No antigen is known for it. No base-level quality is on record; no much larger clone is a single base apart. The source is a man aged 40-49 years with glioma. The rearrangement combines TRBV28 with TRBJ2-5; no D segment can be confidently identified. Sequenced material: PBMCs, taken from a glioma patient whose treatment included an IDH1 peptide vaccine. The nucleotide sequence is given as TGTGCCAGCAGTATAGGCCAAGAGACCCAGTACTTC. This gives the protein CASSIGQETQYF. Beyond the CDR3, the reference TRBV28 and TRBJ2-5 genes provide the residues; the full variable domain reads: DVKVTQSSRYLVKRTGEKVFLECVQDMDHENMFWYRQDPGLGLRLIYFSYDVKMKEKGDIPEGYSVSREKKERFSLILESASTNQTSMYLCASSIGQETQYFGPGTRLLVL.